This T cell receptor beta chain derives from a study of spatial heterogeneity in lung cancer. For the study at large: Fewer alpha-chain than beta-chain sequences were consistently detected.

V dropped 0 bases and J dropped 6 bases, with 9 bases sitting between them. The germline V gene has CDR1 SGHRS and CDR2 YFSETQ. CDR3 size: 13 residues. TCRdb used MiXCR to reprocess the 5' RACE reads, holding one entry per CDR3 protein. The table includes approximately 23,000 distinct CDR3 sequences, 4.5% to 5% detected once. The time point denotes: sample taken at primary tumor resection. Unsorted samples of tumor, nontumor lung or frozen PBMC had their whole RNA sequenced. Study-wide results and limits: One measure, the expanded intratumoral alpha and beta TCR count, tracked tumor mutation counts.

This clonotype is deemed medium-sized. Its specificity is unknown. The V call is TRBV5-1, the J call TRBJ1-2; D not certain. Sequencing used lung tumor tissue, obtained at surgery. The receptor's source is a male donor with early-stage non-small cell lung cancer. Here the CDR3 reads CASSLGRFNGYTF. In DNA form, the CDR3 reads TGCGCCAGCAGCTTGGGCAGGTTCAATGGCTACACCTTC.